These T cell receptor beta chains were read from a single sample in a study of early T cells in non-severe SARS-CoV-2 infection. One entry per CDR3 protein, called by TCRdb with MiXCR from the 5' RACE reads. The sample shows 50,000 to 65,000 distinct CDR3 sequences, approximately 14% of them seen only once. The sample consisted of whole blood. These TCRs come from an adult who was a healthcare worker with PCR-confirmed SARS-CoV-2 infection or an uninfected control (not recorded which). CDR3s include the opening cysteine and the closing phenylalanine or tryptophan. Each record gives: clone size, V gene, J gene, D gene, CDR3 protein, CDR3 DNA. D genes are given only for firm matches. Clone size appears in some rows only: once, few, many, or a class for an expanded clone.

.	TRBV7-8	TRBJ2-5	TRBD2	CASSRGRTSGDRRGTQYF	TGTGCCAGCAGCCGAGGGCGGACTAGCGGGGACCGTCGCGGGACCCAGTACTTC
.	TRBV29-1	TRBJ1-1	.	CSADAPGRTEAFF	TGCAGCGCCGACGCCCCGGGGAGGACTGAAGCTTTCTTT
few	TRBV29-1	TRBJ2-3	TRBD1	CSAGTGRYSDTQYF	TGCAGCGCCGGGACAGGGAGATATTCAGATACGCAGTATTTT
.	TRBV6-1	TRBJ2-3	TRBD1	CASRPTGGNTQYF	TGTGCCAGCAGGCCTACAGGGGGTAATACGCAGTATTTT
.	TRBV20-1	TRBJ1-1	TRBD1	CSARDGQGDTEAFF	TGCAGTGCTAGAGATGGGCAGGGGGACACTGAAGCTTTCTTT
many	TRBV6-1	TRBJ1-1	TRBD1	CASTDRDMNTEAFF	TGTGCCAGCACGGACAGGGACATGAACACTGAAGCTTTCTTT
.	TRBV3-1	TRBJ1-6	.	CASSQGRGSPLHF	TGTGCCAGCAGCCAAGGAAGGGGGTCACCCCTCCACTTT
.	TRBV10-2	TRBJ1-2	.	CATGRVDGYTF	TGCGCCACGGGGAGGGTCGATGGCTACACCTTC
many	TRBV29-1	TRBJ2-3	TRBD1	CSGLGTATDTQYF	TGCAGCGGCTTAGGGACAGCCACAGATACGCAGTATTTT
.	TRBV6-2/TRBV6-3	TRBJ1-2	TRBD1	CASSGQGPTYGYTF	TGTGCCAGCAGCGGACAGGGGCCAACCTATGGCTACACCTTC
few	TRBV11-2	TRBJ2-7	.	CASSLTGQGYEQYF	TGTGCCAGCAGCCTGACCGGGCAGGGTTACGAGCAGTACTTC
.	TRBV4-2	TRBJ1-2	.	CASSQSTDYGYTF	TGTGCCAGCAGCCAATCCACGGATTATGGCTACACCTTC
medium-sized	TRBV11-2	TRBJ1-3	.	CASSPGQSYSGNTIYF	TGTGCCAGCAGCCCAGGACAGTCGTACTCTGGAAACACCATATATTTT
few	TRBV29-1	TRBJ2-2	TRBD1	CSGQGLNTGELFF	TGCAGCGGACAGGGGCTGAACACCGGGGAGCTGTTTTTT
.	TRBV6-5	TRBJ1-6	.	CASSYDSSYNSPLHF	TGTGCCAGCAGTTACGATAGCTCCTATAATTCACCCCTCCACTTT
many	TRBV12-3/TRBV12-4	TRBJ1-5	.	CASSSDGTLNQPQHF	TGTGCCAGCAGCAGCGACGGGACCCTGAATCAGCCCCAGCATTTT
.	TRBV6-2/TRBV6-3	TRBJ2-7	.	CASSYGDTTYEQYF	TGTGCCAGCAGTTACGGGGACACAACCTACGAGCAGTACTTC
.	TRBV5-1	TRBJ2-5	.	CASSLAETQCF	TGCGCCAGCAGCTTGGCCGAGACCCAGTGCTTC
.	TRBV2	TRBJ2-7	TRBD1	CASSDSWGQILYEQYF	TGTGCCAGCAGTGACTCCTGGGGACAGATACTCTACGAGCAGTACTTC
few	TRBV14	TRBJ1-2	.	CASSQDPGTSFYGYTF	TGTGCCAGCAGCCAAGATCCCGGGACTTCATTCTATGGCTACACCTTC
.	TRBV29-1	TRBJ1-3	TRBD1	CSVGTGSGNTIYF	TGCAGCGTTGGGACAGGCTCTGGAAACACCATATATTTT
many	TRBV20-1	TRBJ1-2	.	CSASYAGNNYGYTF	TGCAGTGCTAGCTACGCGGGGAATAACTATGGCTACACCTTC
many	TRBV29-1	TRBJ1-2	.	CSVEKGSGYTF	TGCAGCGTTGAAAAGGGGTCTGGCTACACCTTC
few	TRBV29-1	TRBJ2-7	TRBD2	CSVTSGGAYEQYF	TGCAGCGTTACTAGCGGGGGGGCCTACGAGCAGTACTTC
few	TRBV7-9	TRBJ2-1	.	CASSVGREQFF	TGTGCCAGCAGTGTCGGGCGTGAGCAGTTCTTC
.	TRBV6-2/TRBV6-3	TRBJ2-5	.	CASKKSETQYF	TGTGCCAGCAAGAAGAGTGAGACCCAGTACTTC
many	TRBV19	TRBJ2-5	TRBD2	CASSPGTSGRQETQYF	TGTGCCAGTAGTCCCGGGACTAGCGGGAGACAAGAGACCCAGTACTTC
.	TRBV7-2	TRBJ2-5	.	CASSLAAGREETQYF	TGTGCCAGCAGCTTAGCAGCGGGCAGGGAAGAGACCCAGTACTTC
many	TRBV15	TRBJ2-3	TRBD2	CATSRDGLAEHSDTQYF	TGTGCCACCAGCAGAGATGGGCTAGCGGAACATTCAGATACGCAGTATTTT
few	TRBV6-6	TRBJ2-6	.	CASSSGGWRSGANVLTF	TGTGCCAGCAGTTCCGGCGGCTGGCGCTCTGGGGCCAACGTCCTGACTTTC
few	TRBV6-5	TRBJ2-2	TRBD2	CASSPSGGDTGELFF	TGTGCCAGCAGTCCGAGCGGGGGGGACACCGGGGAGCTGTTTTTT